The 14 T cell receptor beta chains reported below all come from one sample, sequenced in a study of a mutant IDH1 vaccine in newly diagnosed glioma. This table comes from immunoSEQ multiplex PCR, and its TCRdb copy is limited to in-frame clones, with some not included. The top ten clones hold around 0.77% of a sample with 75,000 to 80,000 clones, more than 70% of them seen once. Which antigens these TCRs recognize remains unknown. Time point specified: week 23, last vaccination. A single vaccine dose contained 300 ug of mutant IDH1 20-mer peptide, and topical imiquimod was used with it. The input for sequencing was PBMCs, taken from a glioma patient whose treatment included an IDH1 peptide vaccine. The receptor source for this set is a woman between 45 and 65 years old with glioma.

The chain links TRBV27 to TRBJ1-1, with 11 positions matching TRBD1. The CDR3 spans 16 residues. Germline assignment: CDR1 MNHEY and CDR2 SMNVEV (reference sequence). V shed 3 bases and J 8 bases; nucleotides not matched to a gene: 11. CDR3 protein: CASSLKGGQGVTEAFF. In nucleotides, the CDR3 is TGTGCCAGCAGTTTGAAAGGGGGACAGGGGGTGACGGAAGCTTTCTTT.

This chain joins TRBV19 and TRBJ1-1; 9 bases agree with TRBD1. V shed 4 bases and J 4 bases; nucleotides not matched to a gene: 10. CDR3 length equals 16 residues. CDR1 and CDR2 (germline): LNHDA, SQIVND (reference sequence). The CDR3 loop reads CASSKGGTGGFTEAFF. The CDR3 DNA follows: TGTGCCAGTAGTAAAGGGGGCACAGGGGGCTTCACTGAAGCTTTCTTT.

The V and J genes are TRBV10-3 and TRBJ1-1; no definite D call. Germline CDR1 reads ENHRY; CDR2 reads SYGVKD. The CDR3 sequence is 12 residues long. With 6 bases removed from V and 4 bases from J, the gap between germline ends came to 9 bases. CDR3 nucleotide sequence: TGTGCCATCAGGGACGGAGCCACTGAAGCTTTCTTT. Encoded protein: CAIRDGATEAFF.

The V call is TRBV6-1, the J call TRBJ2-5; D remains unclear. Trimming took 1 base from V and 9 from J, leaving 12 bases between them. The germline V gene has CDR1 MNHNS and CDR2 SASEGT. CDR3 length equals 13 residues. CDR3: CASSEDGWVAQYF. DNA for the CDR3: TGTGCCAGCAGTGAAGATGGGTGGGTGGCCCAGTACTTC.

The chain has TRBV27 and TRBJ2-1, with D hard to call. Looked up from germline, CDR1 is MNHEY and CDR2 is SMNVEV (reference sequence). The ends were cut back, 5 bases at V and 5 bases at J, with 10 bases in the middle. The CDR3 extends over 13 amino acids. CDR3 DNA: TGTGCCAGCAGTCTGGTAAGGGACAATGAGCAGTTCTTC. Translating it yields CASSLVRDNEQFF.

This clone was counted once. The chain recombines TRBV10-1 with TRBJ2-1; possibly TRBD2 for D (5 bases). The CDR3 length is 16 residues. The V gene lost 4 bases and the J gene lost 6 bases, with 19 bases spanning the gap. Germline CDR1 WNHNN, CDR2 SYGVQD (reference sequence). The CDR3 nucleotides are TGCGCCAGCAGTGTGGGCCCCAATTCCCGGGGCAATGAGCAGTTCTTC. Protein sequence: CASSVGPNSRGNEQFF.

The chain joins TRBV9 to TRBJ1-6; no definite D call. Germline V lookup: CDR1 SGDLS, CDR2 YYNGEE. V lost 5 bases, J lost 7 bases, and 10 bases lay in between. This CDR3 has 13 amino acids. CDR3 residues: CASSEDWNSPLHF. The CDR3 DNA reads as TGTGCCAGCAGTGAGGACTGGAATTCACCCCTCCACTTT.

This clone showed up just once. The chain couples TRBV4-1 to TRBJ1-4; TRBD1 matches 9 bases. With V trimmed by 4 bases and J by 3 bases, 3 bases remained unmatched. Germline V lookup: CDR1 MGHRA, CDR2 YSYEKL. The CDR3 is 15 amino acids. In DNA form, the CDR3 reads TGCGCCAGCAGCCCACAGGGGGCAGCTAATGAAAAACTGTTTTTT. Amino acid sequence: CASSPQGAANEKLFF.

This chain joins TRBV29-1 and TRBJ1-2; 9 bases fit TRBD1. Germline-derived CDR1 and CDR2 are SQVTM and ANQGSEA. The J segment lost 6 bases and the V segment lost 3 bases, leaving 8 bases of the junction unmatched. The CDR3 is 14 amino acids. This CDR3 reads CSVDRTGDRDGYTF. CDR3 coding DNA: TGCAGCGTTGACCGGACAGGGGATAGGGATGGCTACACCTTC.

The rearrangement links TRBV7-8 to TRBJ1-1; D gene unclear. In germline, CDR1 is SGHVS, CDR2 FQNEAQ. Between the trimmed V and J ends, which lost 6 bases and 8 bases, there was a span of 10 bases. The CDR3 spans 11 residues. In DNA, the CDR3 is TGTGCCAGCAGTACTATGATCGAAGCTTTCTTT. Residues: CASSTMIEAFF.

The chain uses TRBV19 and TRBJ2-2; 11 nucleotides match TRBD1. The CDR3 is made up of 15 amino acids. Germline assignment: CDR1 LNHDA and CDR2 SQIVND (reference sequence). Germline trimming cut 5 bases from V and 7 bases from J; bases unmatched to any gene: 6. CDR3 loop: CASSLGQGAYGELFF. The CDR3 coding sequence is TGTGCCAGTAGTCTAGGACAGGGGGCCTACGGGGAGCTGTTTTTT.

This rearrangement joins TRBV4-2 to TRBJ1-1; possibly TRBD1 for D (5 bases). Germline V gene data show CDR1 as LGHNA and CDR2 as YNFKEQ. V shed 1 base and J shed 2 bases, with 11 bases lying between them. The CDR3 covers 15 residues. The CDR3 loop is CASSQGGRDNTEAFF. The CDR3 DNA reads as TGTGCCAGCAGCCAAGGAGGCAGGGACAACACTGAAGCTTTCTTT.

This rearrangement joins TRBV5-8 to TRBJ1-5; TRBD1 might be the D (5 bases). The CDR3 runs 14 residues. The V gene lost 2 bases and the J gene lost 7 bases, with 13 bases spanning the gap. CDR1 SGHTS and CDR2 YDEGEE come from the germline V gene. Here the CDR3 DNA reads TGTGCCAGCAGCTTACCGGGACCAGGGCAGCCCCAGCATTTT. Its translation: CASSLPGPGQPQHF.

This chain uses TRBV10-3 with TRBJ2-2; no definite D call. Looked up from germline, CDR1 is ENHRY and CDR2 is SYGVKD. This CDR3 region has 14 residues. The ends were cut back, 7 bases at V and 7 bases at J, with 16 bases in the middle. CDR3 sequence reads: CAITPRPPDGELFF. The CDR3 DNA sequence: TGTGCCATCACCCCCCGTCCCCCGGACGGGGAGCTGTTTTTT.